This T cell receptor beta chain was obtained from a study of vaccination and CD4 T cells after COVID-19. Indicated treatment: approximately 11-day PBMC culture with coronavirus spike peptide pools or control peptides (ViraFEST assay). Peptide-pool expansion of antigen-specific T cells preceded TCR sequencing in ViraFEST. PBMCs, plated at roughly 2 million per well, were grown in the presence of 9.5 to 10 IU/ml IL-2 and around 10 ug/ml peptide pools. This clonotype was found a few times. Its target is unknown. Researchers used the Oncomine TCR Beta short-read assay to sequence DNA from cultured CD4+ T cells. One entry per CDR3 protein, called by TCRdb with MiXCR from the PCR reads. The sample has about 3,500 distinct CDR3 sequences; about a third are singletons. Findings and caveats of the study: Vaccine-specific clones in convalescent patients were spike mono-reactive in 304 of 307 cases.

From germline, CDR1 is SNHLY and CDR2 FYNNEI. The CDR3 contains 13 residues. Trimming left V 7 bases short and J 0 bases short, with 7 bases between. J is TRBJ1-3 and V is TRBV2; unclear D gene. The TCR comes from a human donor who had recovered from COVID-19. The sequenced material came from CD4+ T cells from blood, cultured in vitro. CDR3 DNA: TGTGCCAGCAACAGTCCCTCTGGAAACACCATATATTTT. Amino acids: CASNSPSGNTIYF.